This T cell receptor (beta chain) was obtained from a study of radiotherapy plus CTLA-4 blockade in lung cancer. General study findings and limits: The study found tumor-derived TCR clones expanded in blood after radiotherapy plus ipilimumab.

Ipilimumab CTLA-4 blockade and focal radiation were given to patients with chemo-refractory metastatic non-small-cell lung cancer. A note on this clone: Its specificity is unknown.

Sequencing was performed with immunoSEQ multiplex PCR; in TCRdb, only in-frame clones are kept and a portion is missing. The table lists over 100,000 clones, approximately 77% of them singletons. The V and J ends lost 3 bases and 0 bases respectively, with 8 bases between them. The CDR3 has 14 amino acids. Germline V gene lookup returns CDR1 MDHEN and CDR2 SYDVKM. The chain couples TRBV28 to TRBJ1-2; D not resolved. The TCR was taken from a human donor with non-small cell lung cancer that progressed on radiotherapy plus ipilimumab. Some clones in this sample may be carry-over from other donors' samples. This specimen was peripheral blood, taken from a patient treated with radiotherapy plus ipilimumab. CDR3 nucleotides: TGTGCCAGCAGTTTGCTTGGTACTAACTATGGCTACACCTTC. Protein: CASSLLGTNYGYTF.